In its sample, the clone carrying this T cell receptor beta chain is large (0.1 to 1%). Each TCR cDNA molecule bore a unique molecular identifier. MiXCR, run by TCRdb on the 5' RACE reads, gives a single entry per CDR3 protein. The sample yields roughly 1,300 distinct CDR3 sequences, 5% to 8.5% seen once. The entry originates in a study of spatial heterogeneity in lung cancer. Time point: sample taken at primary tumor resection. Samples came from roughly 70 TRACERx patients with untreated early-stage lung cancer. Unsorted whole RNA of tumor, nontumor lung or frozen PBMC was sequenced. The CDR3 consists of 16 residues. With 6 bases clipped from V and 3 bases from J, the junction kept 11 bases outside the gene matches. Per germline, CDR1 LNHDA and CDR2 SQIVND (reference sequence).

The receptor was isolated from a male donor with early-stage non-small cell lung cancer. This specimen was normal lung tissue next to the tumor, taken at surgery. V is TRBV19 and J is TRBJ1-5; TRBD1 agrees at 7 bases. DNA of the CDR3: TGTGCCAGTAGCCTATTTGCGGGACAGTACAATCAGCCCCAGCATTTT. Protein: CASSLFAGQYNQPQHF.